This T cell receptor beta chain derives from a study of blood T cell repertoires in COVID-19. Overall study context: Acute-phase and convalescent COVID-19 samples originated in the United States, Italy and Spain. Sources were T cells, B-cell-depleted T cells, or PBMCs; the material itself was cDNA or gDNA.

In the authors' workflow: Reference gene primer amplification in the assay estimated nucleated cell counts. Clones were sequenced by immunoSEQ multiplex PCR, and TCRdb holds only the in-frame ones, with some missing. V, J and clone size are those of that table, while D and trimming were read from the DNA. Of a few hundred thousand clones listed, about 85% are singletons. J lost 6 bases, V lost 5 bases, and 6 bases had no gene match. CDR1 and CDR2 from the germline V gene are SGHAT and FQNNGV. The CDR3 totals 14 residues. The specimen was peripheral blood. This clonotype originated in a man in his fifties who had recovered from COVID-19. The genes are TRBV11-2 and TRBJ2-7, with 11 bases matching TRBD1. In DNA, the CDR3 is TGTGCCAGCAGCACTGGACAGGGGGCGGGCGAGCAGTACTTC. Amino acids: CASSTGQGAGEQYF.